This T cell receptor (beta chain) stems from a study of shared clonotypes between healthy human individuals. The run depth of the assay was deep. Per the original methods: ImmunoSEQ gave junction-only sequences without quality scores, so filtering differed. Sequencing was performed with immunoSEQ multiplex PCR; in TCRdb, only in-frame clones are kept and a portion is missing. That table supplies the V and J calls and clone size; D and trimming were determined from the DNA. The table records about 92,000 clones, roughly half of them present only once. The study drew its donors from healthy HIV-negative adults without recent acute infections or vaccinations. Note on this clone: Antigen specificity is unknown.

This CDR3 region has 11 residues. The V segment lost 7 bases and the J segment 6 bases; nucleotides outside the gene matches: 5. In germline, CDR1 is DFQATT, CDR2 SNEGSKA (reference sequence). Study-level points and caveats: It was the few donors that limited the genetic and exposure-history diversity represented.

This TCR derives from a woman in her thirties or forties in good health. Some clones in this sample may be carry-over from other donors' samples. Material: PBMCs. The chain couples TRBV20-1 to TRBJ2-7, with TRBD2 matching 8 bases. CDR3 DNA: TGCAGTGTACGAGCGGGAGTCGAGCAGTACTTC. Protein sequence: CSVRAGVEQYF.